These 23 T cell receptor beta chains originate from one sample sequenced in a study of OX40 agonist ivuxolimab in advanced cancers. Only in-frame clones appear in the TCRdb table, and some are missing; sequencing was by immunoSEQ multiplex PCR. The sample has roughly 15,000 clones; around 82% are singletons. This sample comprised CD4+ or CD8+ T cells sorted from blood, obtained in a trial of the OX40 agonist ivuxolimab. These TCRs come from an adult with an advanced solid tumor such as melanoma, head and neck, liver or kidney cancer.

The sample holds one count of this clone. The rearrangement uses TRBV7-2 and TRBJ2-1; possibly TRBD2 for D (5 bases). CDR3 size: 15 residues. The V end lost 4 bases, the J end lost 6 bases, and 16 bases lay between the germline ends. The germline CDR1 and CDR2 sequences are SGHTA and FQGNSA. The CDR3 is CASSSGSVRANEQFF. CDR3 bases: TGTGCCAGCAGCTCCGGTAGCGTAAGGGCCAATGAGCAGTTCTTC.

The chain joins TRBV5-1 to TRBJ1-1; TRBD1 might be the D (5 bases). Germline lookup yields CDR1 SGHRS and CDR2 YFSETQ. V dropped 4 bases and J dropped 1 base, with 11 bases sitting between them. The CDR3 totals 14 residues. This CDR3 reads CASSLSQGNTEAFF. Written as DNA, the CDR3 is TGCGCCAGCAGCCTTTCGCAGGGGAACACTGAAGCTTTCTTT.

This rearrangement joins TRBV30 to TRBJ2-2, with TRBD2 identical over 12 bases. V lost 7 bases to trimming and J lost 5 bases; unmatched junction nucleotides: 11. Germline loops: CDR1 GTSNPN, CDR2 SVGIG (reference sequence). There are 16 residues in the CDR3. This CDR3 is CASFLTSGSLTGELFF. DNA of the CDR3: TGTGCCTCATTCCTGACTAGCGGGAGTTTGACCGGGGAGCTGTTTTTT.

The V call is TRBV5-6, the J call TRBJ2-5; D is unclear. Germline values: CDR1 SGHDT, CDR2 YYEEEE. The CDR3 has 15 amino acids. V was cut by 2 bases and J by 3 bases, with 14 bases left in between. This chain's CDR3 is CASSLRIEEKETQYF. In DNA form, the CDR3 reads TGTGCCAGCAGCTTACGTATCGAGGAAAAAGAGACCCAGTACTTC.

The chain employs TRBV6-4 and TRBJ2-5, with 9 bases matching TRBD1. V was pared by 5 bases and J by 6 bases, with 4 bases of the junction left unmatched. The CDR3 has 13 residues. Germline lookup yields CDR1 MRHNA and CDR2 SNTAGT. CDR3 in amino acids: CASSKDRGKTQYF. As DNA, the CDR3 is TGTGCCAGCAGTAAGGACAGGGGCAAGACCCAGTACTTC.

This chain joins TRBV7-3 and TRBJ2-1, with a tentative D call TRBD2 (6 bases). V dropped 5 bases and J dropped 4 bases, with 18 bases sitting between them. This CDR3 has 16 residues. Germline V CDR1 and CDR2: SGHTA, FQGTGA. DNA for the CDR3: TGTGCCAGCAGCGCCGAGGGACTCCTTGAATACAATGAGCAGTTCTTC. Translating gives CASSAEGLLEYNEQFF.

The chain couples TRBV5-4 to TRBJ2-1, with a weak D call TRBD2 (6 bases). This CDR3 region has 14 residues. V lost 3 bases and J lost 7, with 14 bases in between. Germline V gives CDR1 SGHNT, CDR2 YYREEE (reference sequence). The CDR3 DNA follows: TGTGCCAGCAGCTCGGGAGCCAGGGATAATGAGCAGTTCTTC. Translated: CASSSGARDNEQFF.

V usage is TRBV19 and J usage is TRBJ2-7; a possible D gene is TRBD1 (5 bases). Germline loops: CDR1 LNHDA, CDR2 SQIVND (reference sequence). The V end was cut by 4 bases, the J end by 6 bases, with 10 bases between. The CDR3 is 12 amino acids. CDR3 nucleotide sequence: TGTGCCAGTAGTAACCAGGGCGGCGAGCAGTACTTC. It codes for CASSNQGGEQYF.

This rearrangement joins TRBV6-5 to TRBJ2-7; TRBD1 aligns across 8 bases. The CDR3 is 14 residues long. Germline-derived CDR1 and CDR2 are MNHEY and SVGAGI. The trim removed 5 bases at V and 2 bases at J, leaving 5 bases unmatched. Here the CDR3 reads CASSPPDRAYEQYF. CDR3 nucleotides: TGTGCCAGCAGTCCCCCGGACAGGGCCTACGAGCAGTACTTC.

CDR3 loop: CASSLFGATDTQYF. CDR3 sequence (DNA): TGTGCCAGCAGTTTATTCGGAGCGACAGATACGCAGTATTTT. V and J are TRBV27 and TRBJ2-3, with D unclear. Germline V gene data show CDR1 as MNHEY and CDR2 as SMNVEV (reference sequence). This CDR3 has 14 residues. V gave up 1 base and J gave up 3 bases, with 8 bases separating them.

This clone was seen a handful of times. J is TRBJ2-5 and V is TRBV9; D may match TRBD1 or TRBD2 (5 bases each). This CDR3 is built from 15 residues. Looked up from germline, CDR1 is SGDLS and CDR2 is YYNGEE. V lost 1 base and J 1 base, leaving 11 bases between the germline ends. The CDR3 is CASSVSGAAQETQYF. Here the CDR3 DNA reads TGTGCCAGCAGCGTATCCGGGGCAGCCCAAGAGACCCAGTACTTC.

This clone was observed a handful of times. The CDR3 DNA reads TGTGCCAGCAGCGTAGATGCCGAAACGGAGCAGTACTTC. It encodes CASSVDAETEQYF. The rearrangement links TRBV9 to TRBJ2-7; no firm D call. CDR3 length equals 13 residues. The germline CDR1 and CDR2 sequences are SGDLS and YYNGEE. Trimming took 0 bases from V and 7 from J, leaving 11 bases between them.

The chain recombines TRBV5-4 with TRBJ2-1, with TRBD2 matching 7 bases. J lost 7 bases, V lost 2 bases, and 3 bases had no gene match. The CDR3 consists of 13 residues. Germline-derived CDR1 and CDR2 are SGHNT and YYREEE (reference sequence). The CDR3 loop reads CASSFGGGNEQFF. DNA of the CDR3: TGTGCCAGCAGCTTCGGGGGAGGGAATGAGCAGTTCTTC.

V usage is TRBV11-1 and J usage is TRBJ2-4; TRBD1 is a possible D gene (7 bases). Germline CDR1 is SGHAT and CDR2 is FQDESV (reference sequence). V gave up 2 bases and J gave up 2 bases, with 22 bases separating them. CDR3 length: 19 amino acids. The CDR3 protein is CASSLLNHGAGGTKNIQYF. The CDR3 nucleotides are TGTGCCAGCAGCTTACTAAACCACGGGGCAGGGGGGACCAAAAACATTCAGTACTTC.

The chain has TRBV7-3 and TRBJ2-2; D remains unclear. CDR3 size: 14 residues. Germline V gene lookup returns CDR1 SGHTA and CDR2 FQGTGA. Trimming took 0 bases from V and 7 from J, leaving 9 bases between them. CDR3 in amino acids: CASSLTAQGGELFF. CDR3 DNA sequence: TGTGCCAGCAGCTTAACCGCGCAAGGCGGGGAGCTGTTTTTT.

The J gene is TRBJ2-2, the V gene TRBV2; no clear D gene. CDR1 and CDR2 (germline): SNHLY, FYNNEI. The CDR3 runs 13 residues. Deletions cut 7 bases from V and 7 bases from J, with 13 bases between. The CDR3 sequence: CASKSTDIGELFF. CDR3 nucleotides: TGTGCCAGCAAGAGTACAGATATCGGGGAGCTGTTTTTT.

The rearrangement joins TRBV7-3 to TRBJ1-3, with 7 bases matching TRBD1. CDR3 length: 15 residues. Germline V gene lookup returns CDR1 SGHTA and CDR2 FQGTGA. Unmatched junction bases numbered 5, after V lost 2 bases and J lost 4 bases. CDR3 DNA: TGTGCCAGCAGCTTAGATCCGGGACAGGGAAACACCATATATTTT. Translating gives CASSLDPGQGNTIYF.

The chain recombines TRBV7-2 with TRBJ2-1, with a weak D call TRBD1 (8 bases). V lost 3 bases and J 3 bases, leaving 12 bases between the germline ends. CDR3 length equals 15 residues. Germline values: CDR1 SGHTA, CDR2 FQGNSA. The CDR3 protein is CASSFNRGGYNEQFF. The CDR3, as DNA: TGTGCCAGCAGCTTTAACAGGGGGGGCTACAATGAGCAGTTCTTC.

J is TRBJ2-3 and V is TRBV7-9; D unclear. Trimming stripped 5 bases from V and 8 bases from J, with 17 bases between. The germline V gene encodes CDR1 SEHNR and CDR2 FQNEAQ (reference sequence). The CDR3 extends over 14 amino acids. CDR3 amino acids: CASSPALPPGTQYF. In DNA form, the CDR3 reads TGTGCCAGCAGCCCCGCCCTCCCCCCAGGTACGCAGTATTTT.

The genes are TRBV7-2 and TRBJ2-7; the match to TRBD1 covers 11 bases. The CDR3 runs to 15 residues. Trimming cost V 1 base and J 9 bases; bases outside gene matches: 8. Germline V lookup: CDR1 SGHTA, CDR2 FQGNSA. CDR3 region: CASSLGGQGGAWQYF. The CDR3 bases are TGTGCCAGCAGCTTAGGGGGACAGGGGGGAGCGTGGCAGTACTTC.

V usage is TRBV30 and J usage is TRBJ2-1; maybe TRBD1 (6 bases). The V gene's germline CDR1 is GTSNPN and CDR2 SVGIG (reference sequence). Trimming stripped 8 bases from V and 8 bases from J, with 22 bases between. The CDR3 is 14 amino acids. The CDR3 loop is CARGGFGSGDEQFF. The DNA for the CDR3 is TGTGCCCGAGGGGGTTTCGGTTCGGGCGATGAGCAGTTCTTC. The full variable domain, in which reference TRBV30 and TRBJ2-1 provide the parts outside the CDR3, is SQTIHQWPATLVQPVGSPLSLECTVEGTSNPNLYWYRQAAGRGLQLLFYSVGIGQISSEVPQNLSASRPQDRQFILSSKKLLLSDSGFYLCARGGFGSGDEQFFGPGTRLTVL.

The V call is TRBV6-1, the J call TRBJ2-7; D is ambiguous. This CDR3 has 15 residues. The V end lost 7 bases, the J end lost 0 bases, and 16 bases lay between the germline ends. The germline V gene encodes CDR1 MNHNS and CDR2 SASEGT. The CDR3 sequence is CASTRSASTSYEQYF. CDR3 DNA: TGTGCCAGCACCCGGTCAGCTTCCACCTCCTACGAGCAGTACTTC.

V usage is TRBV6-1 and J usage is TRBJ2-7; 7 positions agree with TRBD2. The V and J ends lost 4 bases and 3 bases, in that order; junction bases with no gene match: 15. CDR1 and CDR2 from the germline V gene are MNHNS and SASEGT. This CDR3 contains 17 residues. The CDR3, as DNA: TGTGCCAGCAGTGGGGTCGGGTCGGGGGGTTTTAGCTACGAGCAGTACTTC. It yields the protein CASSGVGSGGFSYEQYF.